This T cell receptor beta chain stems from a study of T cell responses to AZD1222 COVID-19 vaccine. V gave up 0 bases and J gave up 0 bases, with 9 bases separating them. In germline, CDR1 is LGHNA, CDR2 YNFKEQ. The CDR3 has 16 amino acids. Generated by immunoSEQ multiplex PCR, the TCRdb table keeps only in-frame clones and is missing some. The table includes roughly 99,000 clones, 92% detected once. The V and J genes are TRBV4-2 and TRBJ1-3; tentatively, D is TRBD1 (5 bases). The material was peripheral blood, obtained 28 days after the second AZD1222 dose. This receptor was taken from an adult who received the AZD1222 COVID-19 vaccine. The CDR3 spells CASSQDGGSSGNTIYF. The CDR3, as DNA: TGTGCCAGCAGCCAAGACGGGGGTAGCTCTGGAAACACCATATATTTT.